This TCR beta chain was documented in a study of response to subunit inactivated influenza vaccine. Study outcomes and limitations: Authors suggested each seasonal flu vaccination may recruit only limited numbers of new T cells.

This clonotype was observed a few times. No antigen is known for it. The CDR3 is 16 residues long. Trimming cost V 5 bases and J 5 bases; bases outside gene matches: 12. TCRdb passed the RT-PCR reads through MiXCR, listing each CDR3 protein once. The sample includes 500,000 to 600,000 distinct CDR3 sequences, over 10% of them seen just once. Sequenced material: PBMCs from blood, taken about 40 days after vaccination. The receptor was derived from a man aged 50 or older who received an inactivated influenza vaccine. This rearrangement joins TRBV12-3 or TRBV12-4 to TRBJ2-5; 9 positions agree with TRBD2. CDR3 sequence (DNA): TGTGCCAGCAGTAATAGCGGGGGCGGCCGTTCCGAGACCCAGTACTTC. This translates into CASSNSGGGRSETQYF.